One sample yielded the 8 T cell receptor beta chains listed below, sequenced in a study of blood T cell repertoires in COVID-19. Using immunoSEQ multiplex PCR, the repertoire was profiled, and TCRdb retains in-frame clones only, with some absent. This table has 200,000 to 250,000 clones, around 91% appearing once. Sequences were obtained from PBMCs or T cells enriched from blood (not recorded which). The receptors stem from a man aged 25-40 years who had been exposed to COVID-19.

The genes are TRBV15 and TRBJ1-3; TRBD1 matches at 12 bases. The CDR3 loop spans 20 amino acids. V was clipped by 1 base and J by 0 bases; unmatched bases: 10. The germline gives CDR1 LNHNV, CDR2 YYDKDF (reference sequence). The CDR3 coding sequence is TGTGCCACCAGCAGAGGGGACAGGGGGCTGTATGGCCTCTCTGGAAACACCATATATTTT. Translation gives CATSRGDRGLYGLSGNTIYF.

V is TRBV5-1 and J is TRBJ1-6; 8 bases fit TRBD1. The V gene end was trimmed by 4 bases and the J gene end by 10 bases; junction bases not matched to a gene: 7. CDR1 and CDR2 from the germline V gene are SGHRS and YFSETQ. This CDR3 spans 14 amino acids. CDR3 sequence (DNA): TGCGCCAGCAGCCCTGGACAGGGTCGGTCACCCCTCCACTTT. Protein product: CASSPGQGRSPLHF.

The genes are TRBV5-1 and TRBJ1-2; D unclear. The V gene's germline CDR1 is SGHRS and CDR2 YFSETQ. The CDR3 is 15 residues long. Between the trimmed V and J ends, which lost 4 bases and 7 bases, there was a span of 20 bases. The CDR3 loop reads CASSQSARREGGYTF. The CDR3, as DNA: TGCGCCAGCAGCCAATCGGCCAGGCGGGAGGGTGGCTACACCTTC.

The rearrangement joins TRBV6-5 to TRBJ1-2, with D uncertain. This CDR3 contains 14 residues. Germline CDR1 is MNHEY and CDR2 is SVGAGI. V shed 5 bases and J shed 0 bases, with 10 bases lying between them. CDR3 nucleotides: TGTGCCAGCAGTCCAGGTGTTTCTAACTATGGCTACACCTTC. Its protein product is CASSPGVSNYGYTF.

The V gene is TRBV4-1, the J gene TRBJ2-2; D possibly corresponds to TRBD2 (6 bases). Trimming took off 1 base at V and 6 bases at J, with 12 bases between the two ends. Germline CDR1 MGHRA, CDR2 YSYEKL. This CDR3 is built from 15 residues. The CDR3: CASSQVGGGPGELFF. The CDR3 DNA reads as TGCGCCAGCAGCCAAGTTGGGGGAGGCCCCGGGGAGCTGTTTTTT.

This sequence joins TRBV7-9 and TRBJ1-2, with 9 nucleotides matching TRBD1. Germline CDR1 SEHNR, CDR2 FQNEAQ (reference sequence). V shed 1 base, J shed 7 bases, and the junction held 4 bases outside the gene matches. The CDR3 covers 14 residues. The CDR3 reads CASSLEQGAFGYTF. For the CDR3, the DNA is TGTGCCAGCAGCTTAGAACAGGGGGCGTTTGGCTACACCTTC.

This chain connects TRBV5-1 to TRBJ2-7, with 11 nucleotides matching TRBD1. CDR3 length: 15 residues. Germline CDR1 SGHRS, CDR2 YFSETQ. With V trimmed by 3 bases and J by 4 bases, 6 bases remained unmatched. Here the CDR3 reads CASSSGTGGGYEQYF. CDR3 nucleotides: TGCGCCAGCAGCTCGGGGACAGGGGGGGGGTACGAGCAGTACTTC.

The rearrangement joins TRBV7-6 to TRBJ1-3, with D possibly TRBD1 on 5 matching bases. V lost 0 bases to trimming and J lost 0 bases, with 15 bases between them. Looked up from germline, CDR1 is SGHVS and CDR2 is FNYEAQ. The CDR3 length is 18 residues. Written as DNA, the CDR3 is TGTGCCAGCAGCTTAGCGGTTCAGACAGTTTCCTCTGGAAACACCATATATTTT. This translates into CASSLAVQTVSSGNTIYF.